This T cell receptor (beta chain) was retrieved from a study of T cell changes during pregnancy in multiple sclerosis. V gave up 4 bases and J gave up 3 bases, with 13 bases separating them. The germline gives CDR1 KGHSH, CDR2 LQKENI. The length of the CDR3 is 14 residues. The repertoire was sequenced with immunoSEQ multiplex PCR; TCRdb's copy has only in-frame clones and lacks some. The sample yields tens of thousands of clones, about 90% seen once. The V call is TRBV18, the J call TRBJ2-7; possible D gene TRBD2, 6 bases. This TCR was sampled from a female donor in good health, enrolled as a control in a pregnancy study. Specimen: peripheral blood, collected in the second trimester of pregnancy. In DNA, the CDR3 is TGTGCCAGCTCACTGCCAGGGAGGAGCTACGAGCAGTACTTC. Its protein is CASSLPGRSYEQYF.